This TCR beta chain was captured in a study of CD8+CD57+ T cells in acquired aplastic anemia. Whole-study context: Sorted CD4+ and CD8+ cell DNA averaged 3.2 ug.

Patients sequenced had flow cytometry evidence of CD8+CD57+ cell expansion. Patients had not yet gotten any therapy when their blood was taken for sampling. Points from the study as a whole: The number of CD8+ CDR3 sequences shared by patients and controls was twenty-nine.

Genomic DNA templated the TCR beta VDJ and CDR3 profiling. Using its own MiXCR run on the reads, TCRdb lists one record per CDR3 protein. The data contain 150,000 to 200,000 distinct CDR3 sequences, roughly 48% of them singletons. Germline assignment: CDR1 LGHNA and CDR2 YNFKEQ. Trimming removed 0 bases from V and 3 bases from J; junction bases left unmatched: 6. The CDR3 runs to 16 residues. This clonotype was counted at least ten times. The antigen is not known. The source material was sorted CD4+, CD8+, or CD8+CD57+ T cells (not recorded which) from PBMCs. The TCR comes from a human donor with aplastic anemia. This rearrangement joins TRBV4-2 to TRBJ2-7; 9 bases fit TRBD1. For the CDR3, the DNA is TGTGCCAGCAGCCAAGATCTGCGGGACAGGGTCTACGAGCAGTACTTC. It translates to CASSQDLRDRVYEQYF.